The TCR beta chain described here comes from a study of blood T cell repertoires in COVID-19. Germline V gene data show CDR1 as GTSNPN and CDR2 as SVGIG (reference sequence). The V end lost 1 base, the J end lost 1 base, and 10 bases lay between the germline ends. There are 14 residues in the CDR3. The count of this clone is one. Repertoires were generated with immunoSEQ multiplex PCR, while TCRdb's copy carries only in-frame clones and drops some. The sample contains about 400,000 clones, 70% to 90% of which appear only once. Participants were aged about 18 to 100 years, lived in around 22 US areas, and enrolled virtually. Categorization into cohorts depended on clinical history that participants reported.

Material for sequencing was PBMCs or T cells enriched from blood (not recorded which). This clonotype originated in a woman in her thirties or forties with acute COVID-19. The J gene is TRBJ1-1, the V gene TRBV30; possible D gene TRBD1, 5 bases. The CDR3 region is CAWSAGRGNTEAFF. Written as DNA, the CDR3 is TGTGCCTGGAGTGCGGGGAGGGGGAACACTGAAGCTTTCTTT.